This T cell receptor beta chain was sequenced for a study of CD4 and CD8 cells across lung adenocarcinoma regions. Donors had localized lung adenocarcinoma, a non-small cell lung cancer. Only a few counts were recorded for this clonotype. TCRdb fed the PCR reads into MiXCR, producing one record per CDR3 protein. The sample has 20,000 to 25,000 distinct CDR3 sequences; about 50% are singletons. Germline V gives CDR1 MNHEY, CDR2 SMNVEV (reference sequence). With V trimmed by 6 bases and J by 4 bases, 1 base remained unmatched. The CDR3 contains 13 residues. The chain links TRBV27 to TRBJ2-2, with 8 bases fitting TRBD1. Sequencing was performed on CD8+ T cells from the center of a lung tumor. The clonotype was recovered from a female donor with lung adenocarcinoma. The CD4 and CD8 labels of this study may be unreliable. As DNA, the CDR3 is TGTGCCAGCAGAGGGACAGGCACCGGGGAGCTGTTTTTT. Protein product: CASRGTGTGELFF.